These T cell receptor beta chains were read from a single sample in a study of T cells in Graves' hyperthyroidism and ophthalmopathy. TCRdb processed the multiplex PCR reads anew with MiXCR; each CDR3 protein has one entry. Of some 510,000 distinct CDR3 sequences in the sample, around 42% were seen once. Sequencing was done on a sample of peripheral blood or thyroid tissue (not recorded which). These receptors were obtained from a young woman with Graves' hyperthyroidism. Both conserved end residues are part of each CDR3. Fields, in order: J gene, CDR3 length, clone size, V gene, D gene, CDR3 DNA, CDR3 protein. D genes are given only for firm matches. Expanded clones get a size class; other rows say once, few or many, or leave the size out.

TRBJ1-2	15	few	TRBV7-9	NA	TGTGCCAGCAGCTTAGGGACAGAAGGTGACTATGGCTACACCTTC	CASSLGTEGDYGYTF
TRBJ1-2	16	NA	TRBV7-6	NA	TGTGCCAGCAGCCTCGCGGTTGTCACCCCTAACTATGGCTACACCTTC	CASSLAVVTPNYGYTF
TRBJ1-2	15	NA	TRBV7-9	TRBD1	TGTGCCAGCAGCACAGGGACAGGGGGCGCCTATGGCTACACCTTC	CASSTGTGGAYGYTF
TRBJ2-7	12	NA	TRBV11-2	NA	TGTGCCAGCAGCTCCAGCCGGGTCGAGCAGAACTTC	CASSSSRVEQNF
TRBJ1-4	15	many	TRBV15	TRBD1	TGTGCCACCAGCCCTCCGGGACAGGGTAATGAAAAACTGTTTTTT	CATSPPGQGNEKLFF
TRBJ2-5	16	NA	TRBV7-8	TRBD1	TGTGCCAGCAGCTTAGTAGCCGGACAGGGTATAGAGACCCAGTACTTC	CASSLVAGQGIETQYF
TRBJ1-3	14	few	TRBV2	TRBD1	TGTGCCAGCAGCATCACAGGGGGTGGAAACACCATATATTTT	CASSITGGGNTIYF
TRBJ1-3	11	NA	TRBV20-1	NA	TGCAGTGCAGAGGTTGGAAACACCATATATTTT	CSAEVGNTIYF
TRBJ1-2	16	NA	TRBV10-2	NA	TGCGCCAGCAGTTTTGTTACAGGGCTGAGTAACTATGGCTACACCTTC	CASSFVTGLSNYGYTF
TRBJ1-4	14	few	TRBV7-9	NA	TGTGCCAGCAGCTCGACAGTCCCTAATGAAAAACTGTTTTTT	CASSSTVPNEKLFF
TRBJ1-2	16	NA	TRBV7-9	TRBD1	TGTGCCAGCAGCTTAGGGACGGGACAGCGAGAGTATGGCTACACCTTC	CASSLGTGQREYGYTF
TRBJ1-5	15	few	TRBV25-1	TRBD1	TGTGCCAGCAGTTCCCGGGACAGCAGCAATCAGCCCCAGCATTTT	CASSSRDSSNQPQHF
TRBJ2-5	15	NA	TRBV2	TRBD2	TGTGCCAGTCTAAAACCGGGACTACGGAAAGAGACCCAGTACTTC	CASLKPGLRKETQYF
TRBJ1-6	17	few	TRBV7-3	NA	TGTGCCAGCAGTTTAGGGACGGCGAGCTCCTATAATTCACCCCTCCACTTT	CASSLGTASSYNSPLHF
TRBJ2-7	11	NA	TRBV6-5	NA	TGTGCCAGCAGTCAGGAAGGCGAGCAGTACTTC	CASSQEGEQYF
TRBJ1-2	15	few	TRBV29-1	NA	TGCAGCGCGGATATTATCGGGACGGATAACTATGGCTACACCTTC	CSADIIGTDNYGYTF
TRBJ2-7	14	NA	TRBV19	NA	TGTGCCAGTAGTATCCCAGGGGGGACCAACGAGCAGTACTTC	CASSIPGGTNEQYF
TRBJ2-6	13	once	TRBV29-1	TRBD2	TGCAGCGTCCTGGTAGGCGGGGGCAACGTCCTGACTTTC	CSVLVGGGNVLTF
TRBJ1-2	12	NA	TRBV20-1	TRBD1	TGCAGTGCTTGGGACAGGAGGAGTGGCTACACCTTC	CSAWDRRSGYTF
TRBJ2-5	13	NA	TRBV29-1	NA	TGCAGCGGCTTGGACCGAGCAGGGGAGACCCAGTACTTC	CSGLDRAGETQYF
TRBJ1-2	13	NA	TRBV19	NA	TGTGCCACCAGAGGACCGGGACATCATGGCTACACCTTC	CATRGPGHHGYTF
TRBJ1-1	16	NA	TRBV9	NA	TGTGCCAGCAGCCAAGATTCTTGGGTACTAGGAACTGAAGCTTTCTTT	CASSQDSWVLGTEAFF
TRBJ2-7	10	few	TRBV20-1	TRBD1	TGCAGTGCCCGGGACAGGGAGCAGTACTTC	CSARDREQYF
TRBJ1-2	12	few	TRBV20-1	NA	TGCAGTGCTAGAGGGACAAACTATGGCTACACCTTC	CSARGTNYGYTF
TRBJ2-2	14	few	TRBV6-5	TRBD1	TGTGCCAGCAGAGACAGGGGGCGATCCGGGGAGCTGTTTTTT	CASRDRGRSGELFF
TRBJ2-1	13	NA	TRBV19	NA	TGTGCCAGTAGTTACGACGGATACAATGAGCAGTTCTTC	CASSYDGYNEQFF
TRBJ1-1	13	many	TRBV10-3	NA	TGTGCCATCAAGCGGGACGGACCCACTGAAGCTTTCTTT	CAIKRDGPTEAFF
TRBJ2-3	16	few	TRBV7-2	NA	TGTGCCAGCAGCTTACTTCCAGGGCGAAGCACAGATACGCAGTATTTT	CASSLLPGRSTDTQYF
TRBJ1-2	12	NA	TRBV24-1	NA	TGTGCCACCCGGGAACAGAACTATGGCTACACCTTC	CATREQNYGYTF
TRBJ1-1	11	many	TRBV29-1	NA	TGCAGCCACCGAGGCGGGTCTGAAGCTTTCTTT	CSHRGGSEAFF
TRBJ2-3	12	NA	TRBV7-2	TRBD1	TGTGCCAGCAGCTCGACAGGGTATAGGGGTTATTTT	CASSSTGYRGYF
TRBJ2-5	15	NA	TRBV2	NA	TGTGCCAGCAGTGAAGCGTTGGGCCTCCAAGAGACCCAGTACTTC	CASSEALGLQETQYF
TRBJ1-2	14	NA	TRBV24-1	TRBD1	TGTGCCACCCCTCCTAGGACAGGGGAACGTGGCTACACCTTC	CATPPRTGERGYTF
TRBJ2-7	15	many	TRBV2	TRBD2	TGTGCCAGCAGGAGATATGGACTAGCGAACCACGAGCAGTACTTC	CASRRYGLANHEQYF
TRBJ2-3	14	NA	TRBV7-4	NA	TGTGCCAGCAGCTTAGGCGACTCGCCAGATACGCAGTATTTT	CASSLGDSPDTQYF
TRBJ2-2	16	once	TRBV5-1	NA	TGCGCCAGCAGCTTGGCGGGAAGGGGGTCGCCCGGGGAGCTGTTTTTT	CASSLAGRGSPGELFF
TRBJ1-5	13	many	TRBV12-3/TRBV12-4	NA	TGTGCCAGCAGTTTGATAGGGGTTCAGCCCCAGCATTTT	CASSLIGVQPQHF
TRBJ2-6	17	NA	TRBV19	NA	TGTGCCAGTCACCAAGTTCCGGGCTGGGCTAGGGCCAACGTCCTGACTTTC	CASHQVPGWARANVLTF
TRBJ2-7	13	NA	TRBV6-6	NA	TGTGCCAGCAGTTACTCTAGCGCCTACGAGCAGTACTTC	CASSYSSAYEQYF
TRBJ1-2	10	many	TRBV29-1	NA	TGCAGCGTCCACAGCCAAACCTACACCTTC	CSVHSQTYTF
TRBJ1-5	17	NA	TRBV15	TRBD1	TGTGCCACCACCGGCGGCAGGGGGGGGACGGATGGTCGGCCCCAGCATTTT	CATTGGRGGTDGRPQHF
TRBJ1-1	15	NA	TRBV7-8	NA	TGTGCCAGCAGCTTAGTAGGAGGGGAGGACACTGAAGCTTTCTTT	CASSLVGGEDTEAFF
TRBJ1-6	16	NA	TRBV7-8	TRBD1	TGTGCCAGCAGCTCCTCAGGGACAGGCTCTGATTCACCCCTCCACTTT	CASSSSGTGSDSPLHF
TRBJ2-2	18	NA	TRBV2	NA	TGTGCCAGCAGTTTTAAGGCAGGGTATGGCCCATGGCCCGGGGAGCTGTTTTTT	CASSFKAGYGPWPGELFF
TRBJ2-7	13	NA	TRBV5-4	NA	TGTGCCAGCAGCTTGGAGACCGGGGGAGAGCAGTACTTC	CASSLETGGEQYF
TRBJ1-2	13	few	TRBV19	NA	TGTGCCAGTAGTCAATTTCAGGGGTATGGCTACACCTTC	CASSQFQGYGYTF
TRBJ2-5	11	medium-sized	TRBV5-1	NA	TGTGCCAGCAGCTTGCAAGAGACCCAGTACTTC	CASSLQETQYF
TRBJ1-2	15	few	TRBV6-5	TRBD1	TGTGCCAGCATGACGAACAGGGGAGCTAACTATGGCTACACCTTC	CASMTNRGANYGYTF
TRBJ1-4	15	once	TRBV7-2	NA	TGTGCCAGCAGCTTAGGGGGCGCAGGGTACGAAAAACTGTTTTTT	CASSLGGAGYEKLFF
TRBJ1-3	14	few	TRBV7-8	NA	TGTGCCAGCAGCCTAGAGTTCTCTGGAAACACCATATATTTT	CASSLEFSGNTIYF
TRBJ1-1	17	NA	TRBV2	TRBD1	TGTGCCAGCAGTGAGTACCGGACAGGGGGCATGAACACTGAAGCTTTCTTT	CASSEYRTGGMNTEAFF
TRBJ1-4	12	few	TRBV5-1	NA	TGCGCCAGCAGCCCTAGTACGAAAAAACTGTTTTTT	CASSPSTKKLFF
TRBJ2-5	15	NA	TRBV7-2	TRBD2	TGTGCCAGCAGCCCGTCTAGCGGGAGGGCAGAGACCCAGTACTTC	CASSPSSGRAETQYF
TRBJ1-1	14	few	TRBV19	NA	TGTGCCAGTAGCCGTACCGGGGGGAGGACTGAAGCTTTCTTT	CASSRTGGRTEAFF